A single sample gave rise to the 18 T cell receptor beta chains below, sequenced in a study of T cell responses to AZD1222 COVID-19 vaccine (TCRdb year 2021). In the paper's terms, the time point label means: about 28 days (+/-7) after the second vaccine dose. Preparation of the library involved the immunoSEQ multiplex PCR assay. TCRdb provides this immuneACCESS table in a form limited to in-frame rearrangements. Some clones are lacking; in checked studies, under half of them reflect an unresolved V gene, and why the rest are absent is not known. Present in this sample are approximately 170,000 clones, around 85% of which were seen just once. The ten largest clones add up to approximately 0.97% of the sample. This sample comprised peripheral blood, obtained 28 days after the second AZD1222 dose. Receptor source: an adult who received the AZD1222 COVID-19 vaccine.

The chain employs TRBV19 and TRBJ2-1; TRBD2 matches 11 bases. From germline, CDR1 is LNHDA and CDR2 SQIVND (reference sequence). CDR3 length: 22 amino acids. V lost 5 bases to trimming and J lost 7 bases; unmatched junction nucleotides: 28. The CDR3 loop is CASSSRVLGLAGGTIRRNEQFF. The CDR3 nucleotides are TGTGCCAGTAGTTCTAGAGTGTTGGGGCTAGCGGGGGGAACTATCAGGAGAAATGAGCAGTTCTTC.

This chain connects TRBV27 to TRBJ1-6; 7 bases line up with TRBD1. The V and J ends lost 4 bases and 3 bases, in that order; junction bases with no gene match: 3. Germline V gene data show CDR1 as MNHEY and CDR2 as SMNVEV (reference sequence). CDR3 length: 15 amino acids. CDR3 in amino acids: CASSSTGNYNSPLHF. CDR3 nucleotide sequence: TGTGCCAGCAGTTCGACAGGGAACTATAATTCACCCCTCCACTTT.

The genes are TRBV9 and TRBJ2-1; unclear D gene. CDR1 and CDR2 from the germline V gene are SGDLS and YYNGEE. With 0 bases removed from V and 8 bases from J, the gap between germline ends came to 9 bases. The CDR3 consists of 13 residues. Here the CDR3 DNA reads TGTGCCAGCAGCGTAGCAGGCGGCCATGAGCAGTTCTTC. Translated, it gives CASSVAGGHEQFF.

The rearrangement joins TRBV19 to TRBJ2-1; no firm D call. Looked up from germline, CDR1 is LNHDA and CDR2 is SQIVND (reference sequence). The CDR3 loop spans 12 amino acids. V dropped 11 bases and J dropped 4 bases, with 12 bases sitting between them. CDR3 region: CASGSGYNEQFF. CDR3 in DNA: TGTGCCTCCGGCAGTGGATACAATGAGCAGTTCTTC.

The chain employs TRBV9 and TRBJ2-2; perhaps D is TRBD1 or TRBD2 (5 bases each). The V end was cut by 0 bases, the J end by 1 base, with 10 bases between. CDR3 size: 16 residues. Germline CDR1 reads SGDLS; CDR2 reads YYNGEE. Here the CDR3 DNA reads TGTGCCAGCAGCGTAGACACGGGGCTGAACACCGGGGAGCTGTTTTTT. It yields the protein CASSVDTGLNTGELFF.

CDR3 sequence (DNA): TGTGCCAGCAGTGTTCAGGGGAACTATGGCTACACCTTC. It yields the protein CASSVQGNYGYTF. J is TRBJ1-2 and V is TRBV2; D might be TRBD1 (6 bases). The ends were cut back, 4 bases at V and 2 bases at J, with 8 bases in the middle. The length of the CDR3 is 13 residues. CDR1 is SNHLY and CDR2 is FYNNEI in the germline V gene.

About this clone itself: This CDR3 is also generated by other DNA sequences in the sample. This rearrangement joins TRBV9 to TRBJ2-3; D remains ambiguous. The germline V gene encodes CDR1 SGDLS and CDR2 YYNGEE. Trimming shortened V by 2 bases and J by 5 bases, and 3 bases separated the two germline ends. The CDR3 has 11 residues. The chain's CDR3 is CASSVEDTQYF. Here the CDR3 DNA reads TGTGCCAGCAGCGTGGAAGATACGCAGTATTTT.

This chain joins TRBV9 and TRBJ2-7; D is perhaps TRBD1 (6 bases). The CDR3 consists of 15 residues. Trimming removed 0 bases at V and 0 bases at J, with 10 bases between. Germline values: CDR1 SGDLS, CDR2 YYNGEE. CDR3 sequence: CASSVGQAFSYEQYF. CDR3 in DNA: TGTGCCAGCAGCGTAGGACAGGCGTTCTCCTACGAGCAGTACTTC. The full variable domain, rest sourced from reference TRBV9 and TRBJ2-7, is DSGVTQTPKHLITATGQRVTLRCSPRSGDLSVYWYQQSLDQGLQFLIQYYNGEERAKGNILERFSAQQFPDLHSELNLSSLELGDSALYFCASSVGQAFSYEQYFGPGTRLTVT.

The chain employs TRBV19 and TRBJ1-2, with D hard to call. Germline loops: CDR1 LNHDA, CDR2 SQIVND (reference sequence). CDR3 length: 13 residues. The V gene lost 3 bases and the J gene lost 4 bases, with 9 bases spanning the gap. The CDR3 region is CASSITGSYGYTF. CDR3 sequence (DNA): TGTGCCAGTAGTATTACCGGAAGCTATGGCTACACCTTC.

The chain couples TRBV2 to TRBJ1-1, with 7 positions matching TRBD1. Germline trimming cut 9 bases from V and 2 bases from J; bases unmatched to any gene: 3. CDR1 is SNHLY, CDR2 FYNNEI, per germline. CDR3 length equals 12 residues. The CDR3 reads CARQGSNTEAFF. For the CDR3, the DNA is TGTGCCAGACAGGGGTCTAACACTGAAGCTTTCTTT.

The chain couples TRBV5-1 to TRBJ2-5; D not resolved. Germline assignment: CDR1 SGHRS and CDR2 YFSETQ. The CDR3 is made up of 12 amino acids. Between the trimmed V and J ends, which lost 4 bases and 0 bases, there was a span of 4 bases. The CDR3 nucleotides read TGCGCCAGCAGCGGTTACCAAGAGACCCAGTACTTC. It encodes CASSGYQETQYF.

V usage is TRBV7-2 and J usage is TRBJ1-2; the match to TRBD1 covers 11 bases. Germline V gene lookup returns CDR1 SGHTA and CDR2 FQGNSA. Trimming cost V 6 bases and J 8 bases; bases outside gene matches: 11. The CDR3 covers 15 residues. The CDR3 reads CASRRGQGGLGGYTF. The CDR3 nucleotides are TGTGCCAGCAGACGGGGACAGGGGGGATTGGGAGGCTACACCTTC.

The chain recombines TRBV4-1 with TRBJ1-5; D is unclear. The ends were cut back, 0 bases at V and 4 bases at J, with 7 bases in the middle. Germline assignment: CDR1 MGHRA and CDR2 YSYEKL. CDR3 length equals 14 residues. CDR3 sequence (DNA): TGCGCCAGCAGCCAAGACAACGGGAATCAGCCCCAGCATTTT. Translating it yields CASSQDNGNQPQHF.

The chain has TRBV7-9 and TRBJ1-1; unclear D gene. Trimming cost V 2 bases and J 3 bases, with 10 bases left between them. CDR3 length equals 14 residues. The germline V gene encodes CDR1 SEHNR and CDR2 FQNEAQ (reference sequence). CDR3 protein: CASSLRSGDTEAFF. The DNA of the CDR3 is TGTGCCAGCAGCTTAAGGTCTGGGGACACTGAAGCTTTCTTT.

This rearrangement joins TRBV7-9 to TRBJ2-2; the match to TRBD1 covers 7 bases. CDR1 and CDR2 from the germline V gene are SEHNR and FQNEAQ (reference sequence). V was pared by 8 bases and J by 1 base, with 1 base of the junction left unmatched. CDR3 length equals 13 residues. The CDR3 protein is CASGQVNTGELFF. CDR3 DNA: TGTGCCAGCGGACAGGTGAACACCGGGGAGCTGTTTTTT. The variable domain in full, with the rest retrieved from reference TRBV7-9 and TRBJ2-2, is DTGVSQNPRHKITKRGQNVTFRCDPISEHNRLYWYRQTLGQGPEFLTYFQNEAQLEKSRLLSDRFSAERPKGSFSTLEIQRTEQGDSAMYLCASGQVNTGELFFGEGSRLTVL.

V and J are TRBV10-2 and TRBJ2-7; a possible D gene is TRBD2 (6 bases). V was trimmed by 3 bases and J by 2 bases, leaving 11 bases between them. CDR1 WSHSY and CDR2 SAAADI come from the germline V gene. The CDR3 extends over 14 amino acids. The CDR3 sequence is CASSDRDWTYEQYF. The CDR3 DNA follows: TGCGCCAGCAGTGACAGGGACTGGACCTACGAGCAGTACTTC.

The gene calls are TRBV7-6 and TRBJ2-7; D is undetermined. The CDR3 spans 14 residues. Germline CDR1 is SGHVS and CDR2 is FNYEAQ. V dropped 0 bases and J dropped 4 bases, with 10 bases sitting between them. CDR3 nucleotide sequence: TGTGCCAGCAGCTTAGCGGCCCAGGAGTACGAGCAGTACTTC. Amino acids: CASSLAAQEYEQYF.

This chain uses TRBV27 with TRBJ1-1; 9 bases agree with TRBD1. The length of the CDR3 is 14 residues. V was clipped by 3 bases and J by 6 bases; unmatched bases: 5. Germline V gives CDR1 MNHEY, CDR2 SMNVEV (reference sequence). Here the CDR3 DNA reads TGTGCCAGCAGTTTTGGACAGGGGAGCGCTGAAGCTTTCTTT. This gives the protein CASSFGQGSAEAFF.